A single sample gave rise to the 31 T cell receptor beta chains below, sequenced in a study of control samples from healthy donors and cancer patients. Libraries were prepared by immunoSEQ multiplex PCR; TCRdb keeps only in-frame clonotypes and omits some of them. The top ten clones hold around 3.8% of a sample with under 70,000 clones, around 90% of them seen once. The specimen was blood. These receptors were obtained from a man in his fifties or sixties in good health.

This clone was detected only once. This chain's CDR3 is CARTGGMGNTEAFF. The CDR3 DNA reads as TGCGCCAGGACAGGGGGCATGGGGAACACTGAAGCTTTCTTT. The rearrangement uses TRBV10-1 and TRBJ1-1, with 10 bases lining up with TRBD1. J gave up 1 base and V 9 bases, and 5 bases lay outside the gene matches. The CDR3 length is 14 residues. CDR1 is WNHNN, CDR2 SYGVQD, per germline (reference sequence).

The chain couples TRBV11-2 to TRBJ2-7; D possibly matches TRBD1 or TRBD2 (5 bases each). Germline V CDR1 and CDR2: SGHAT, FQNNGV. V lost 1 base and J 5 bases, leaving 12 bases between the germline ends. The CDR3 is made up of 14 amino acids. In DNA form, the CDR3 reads TGTGCCAGCAGCTTAGCGGTCGGGACGAACGAGCAGTACTTC. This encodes CASSLAVGTNEQYF.

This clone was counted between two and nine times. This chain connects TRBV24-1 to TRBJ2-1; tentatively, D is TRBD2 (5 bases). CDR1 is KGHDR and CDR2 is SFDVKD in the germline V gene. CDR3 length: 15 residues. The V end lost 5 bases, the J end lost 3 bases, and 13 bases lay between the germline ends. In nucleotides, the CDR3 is TGTGCCACCAGTGCTATATCTCGGGACTACAATGAGCAGTTCTTC. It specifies CATSAISRDYNEQFF.

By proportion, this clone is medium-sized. The CDR3 region is CASSDSPRPIWAKLFF. CDR3 DNA sequence: TGCGCCAGCAGTGATTCCCCGCGACCTATCTGGGCAAAACTGTTTTTT. The chain uses TRBV10-1 and TRBJ1-4; D unresolved. The CDR3 runs 16 residues. Germline CDR1 and CDR2: WNHNN and SYGVQD (reference sequence). Trimming took off 3 bases at V and 10 bases at J, with 21 bases between the two ends.

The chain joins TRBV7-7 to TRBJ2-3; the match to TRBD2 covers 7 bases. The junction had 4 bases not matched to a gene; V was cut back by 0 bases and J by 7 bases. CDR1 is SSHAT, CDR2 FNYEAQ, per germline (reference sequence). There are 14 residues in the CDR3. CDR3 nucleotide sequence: TGTGCCAGCAGCTTAGCGGGAGGGCCACATACGCAGTATTTT. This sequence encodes CASSLAGGPHTQYF.

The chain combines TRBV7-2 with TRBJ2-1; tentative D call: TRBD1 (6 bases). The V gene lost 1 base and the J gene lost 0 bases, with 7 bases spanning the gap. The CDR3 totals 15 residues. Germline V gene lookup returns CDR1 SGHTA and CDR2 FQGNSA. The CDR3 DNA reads TGTGCCAGCAGCTTAGGGACAGTCTCCTACAATGAGCAGTTCTTC. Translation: CASSLGTVSYNEQFF.

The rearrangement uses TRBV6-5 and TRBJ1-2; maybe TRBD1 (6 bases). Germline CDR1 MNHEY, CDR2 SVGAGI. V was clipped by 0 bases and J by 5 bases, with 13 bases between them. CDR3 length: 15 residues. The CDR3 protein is CASSYSEGGRYGYTF. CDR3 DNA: TGTGCCAGCAGTTACTCCGAGGGGGGCCGGTATGGCTACACCTTC.

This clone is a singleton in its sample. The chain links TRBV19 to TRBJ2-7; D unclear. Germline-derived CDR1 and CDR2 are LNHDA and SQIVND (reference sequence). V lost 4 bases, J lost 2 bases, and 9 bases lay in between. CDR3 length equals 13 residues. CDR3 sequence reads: CASSNHGPYEQYF. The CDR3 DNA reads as TGTGCCAGTAGTAACCACGGACCCTACGAGCAGTACTTC.

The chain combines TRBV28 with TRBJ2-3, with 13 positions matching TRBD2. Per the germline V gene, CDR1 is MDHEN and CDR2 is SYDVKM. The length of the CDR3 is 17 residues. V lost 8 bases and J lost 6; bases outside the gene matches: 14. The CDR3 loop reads CASHTIRLAGGSDTQYF. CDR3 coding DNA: TGTGCCAGCCATACCATCCGACTAGCGGGAGGTTCCGATACGCAGTATTTT.

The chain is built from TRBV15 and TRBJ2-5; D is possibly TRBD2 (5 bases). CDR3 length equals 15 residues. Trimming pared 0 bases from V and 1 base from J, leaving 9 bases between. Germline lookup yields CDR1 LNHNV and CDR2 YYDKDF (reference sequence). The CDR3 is CATSRENGGQETQYF. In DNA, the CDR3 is TGTGCCACCAGCAGAGAGAATGGAGGCCAAGAGACCCAGTACTTC.

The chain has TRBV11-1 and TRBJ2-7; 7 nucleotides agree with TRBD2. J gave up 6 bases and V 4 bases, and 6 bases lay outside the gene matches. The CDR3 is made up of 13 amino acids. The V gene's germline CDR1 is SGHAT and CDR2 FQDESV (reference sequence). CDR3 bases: TGTGCCAGCAGCTCGAGACTAGCCCTCGAGCAGTACTTC. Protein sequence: CASSSRLALEQYF.

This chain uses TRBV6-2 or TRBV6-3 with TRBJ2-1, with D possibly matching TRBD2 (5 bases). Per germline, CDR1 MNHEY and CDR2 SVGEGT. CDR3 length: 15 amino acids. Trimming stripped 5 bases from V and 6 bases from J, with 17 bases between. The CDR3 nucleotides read TGTGCCAGCAGTGACTTAGGGAGTAACGGCAATGAGCAGTTCTTC. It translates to CASSDLGSNGNEQFF.

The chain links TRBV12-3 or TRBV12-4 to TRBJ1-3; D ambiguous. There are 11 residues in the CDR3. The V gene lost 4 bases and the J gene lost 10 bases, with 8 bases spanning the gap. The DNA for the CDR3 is TGTGCCAGCAGTTCTGAGCGGACCATATATTTT. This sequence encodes CASSSERTIYF.

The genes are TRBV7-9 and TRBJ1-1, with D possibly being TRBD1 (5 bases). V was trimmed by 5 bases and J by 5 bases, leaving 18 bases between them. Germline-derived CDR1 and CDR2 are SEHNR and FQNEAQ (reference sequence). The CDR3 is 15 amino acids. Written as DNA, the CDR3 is TGTGCCAGCAGCCTCCTGGGGGGAAGTGGAACTGAAGCTTTCTTT. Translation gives CASSLLGGSGTEAFF.

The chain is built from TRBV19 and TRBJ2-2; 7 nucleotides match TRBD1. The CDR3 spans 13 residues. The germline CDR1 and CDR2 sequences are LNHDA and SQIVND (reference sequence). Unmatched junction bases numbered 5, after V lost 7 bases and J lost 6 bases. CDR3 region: CASTLTGPGELFF. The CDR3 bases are TGTGCCAGTACCCTGACAGGGCCCGGGGAGCTGTTTTTT.

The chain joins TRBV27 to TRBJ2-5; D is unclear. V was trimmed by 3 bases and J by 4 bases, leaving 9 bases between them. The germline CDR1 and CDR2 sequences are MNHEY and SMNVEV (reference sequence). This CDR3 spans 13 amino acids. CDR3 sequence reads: CASSFVPPETQYF. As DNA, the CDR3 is TGTGCCAGCAGTTTCGTCCCCCCAGAGACCCAGTACTTC.

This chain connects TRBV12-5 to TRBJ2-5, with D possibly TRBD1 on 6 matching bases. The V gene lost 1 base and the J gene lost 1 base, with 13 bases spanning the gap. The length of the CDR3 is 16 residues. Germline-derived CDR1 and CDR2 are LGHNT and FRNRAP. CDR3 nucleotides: TGTGCTAGTGGTTTGGACTTGGGGGCCGTCCAAGAGACCCAGTACTTC. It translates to CASGLDLGAVQETQYF.

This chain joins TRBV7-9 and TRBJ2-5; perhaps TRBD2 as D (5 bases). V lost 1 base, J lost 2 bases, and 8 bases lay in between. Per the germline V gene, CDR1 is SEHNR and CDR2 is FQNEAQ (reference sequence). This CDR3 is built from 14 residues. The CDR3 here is CASSLGELQETQYF. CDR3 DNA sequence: TGTGCCAGCAGCTTAGGGGAGCTTCAAGAGACCCAGTACTTC.

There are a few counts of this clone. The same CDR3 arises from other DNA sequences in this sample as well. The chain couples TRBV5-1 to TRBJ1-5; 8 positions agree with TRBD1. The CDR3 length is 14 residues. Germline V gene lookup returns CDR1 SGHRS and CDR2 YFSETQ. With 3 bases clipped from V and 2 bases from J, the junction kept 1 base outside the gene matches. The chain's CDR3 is CASSSGGGNQPQHF. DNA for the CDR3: TGCGCCAGCAGCTCAGGGGGCGGCAATCAGCCCCAGCATTTT.

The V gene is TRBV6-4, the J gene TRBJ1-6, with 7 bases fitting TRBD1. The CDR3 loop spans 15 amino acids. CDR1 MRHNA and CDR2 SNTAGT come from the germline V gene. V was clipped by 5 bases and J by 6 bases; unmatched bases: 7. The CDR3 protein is CASSRQGTGNSPLHF. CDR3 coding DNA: TGTGCCAGCAGTCGACAGGGTACGGGTAATTCACCCCTCCACTTT.

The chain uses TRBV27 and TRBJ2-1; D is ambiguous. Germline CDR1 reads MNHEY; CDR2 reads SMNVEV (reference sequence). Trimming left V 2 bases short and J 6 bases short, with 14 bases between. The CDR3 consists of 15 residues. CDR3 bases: TGTGCCAGCAGTTTACTAGGAACTACTCCCAATGAGCAGTTCTTC. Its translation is CASSLLGTTPNEQFF.

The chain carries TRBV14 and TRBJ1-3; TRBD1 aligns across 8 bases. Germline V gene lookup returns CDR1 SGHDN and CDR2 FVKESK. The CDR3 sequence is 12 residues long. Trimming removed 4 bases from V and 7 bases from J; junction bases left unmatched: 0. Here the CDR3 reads CASSRQGNTIYF. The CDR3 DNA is TGTGCCAGCAGCCGACAGGGGAACACCATATATTTT.

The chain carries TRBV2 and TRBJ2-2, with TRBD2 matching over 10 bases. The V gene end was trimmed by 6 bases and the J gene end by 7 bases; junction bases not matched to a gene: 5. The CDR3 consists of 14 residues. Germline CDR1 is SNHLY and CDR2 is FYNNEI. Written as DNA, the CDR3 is TGTGCCAGCAGAAGCGGGAGGGGGAACGGGGAGCTGTTTTTT. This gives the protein CASRSGRGNGELFF.

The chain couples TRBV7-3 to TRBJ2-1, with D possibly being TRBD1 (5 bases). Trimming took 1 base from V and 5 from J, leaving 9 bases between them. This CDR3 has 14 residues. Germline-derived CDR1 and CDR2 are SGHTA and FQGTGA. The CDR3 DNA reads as TGTGCCAGCAGCTTAAGGGGCCCCAACAATGAGCAGTTCTTC. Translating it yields CASSLRGPNNEQFF.

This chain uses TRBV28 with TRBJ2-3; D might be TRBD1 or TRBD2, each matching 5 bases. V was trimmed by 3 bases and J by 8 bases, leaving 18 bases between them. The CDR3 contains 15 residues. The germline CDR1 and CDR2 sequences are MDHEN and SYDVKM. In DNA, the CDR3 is TGTGCCAGCAGTTTTGTTAGTTGGGGACGTGGTACGCAGTATTTT. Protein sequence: CASSFVSWGRGTQYF.

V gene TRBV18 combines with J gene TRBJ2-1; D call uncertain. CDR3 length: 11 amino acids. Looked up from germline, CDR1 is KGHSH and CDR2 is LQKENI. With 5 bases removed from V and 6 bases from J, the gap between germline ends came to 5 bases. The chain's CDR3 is CASSFANEQFF. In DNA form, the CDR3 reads TGTGCCAGCTCATTTGCCAATGAGCAGTTCTTC.

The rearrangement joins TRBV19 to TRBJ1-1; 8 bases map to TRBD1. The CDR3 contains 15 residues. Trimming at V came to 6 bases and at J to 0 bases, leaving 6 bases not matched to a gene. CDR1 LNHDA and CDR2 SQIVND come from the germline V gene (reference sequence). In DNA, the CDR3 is TGTGCCAGTAGAGACAGGGGCGACATGAACACTGAAGCTTTCTTT. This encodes CASRDRGDMNTEAFF.

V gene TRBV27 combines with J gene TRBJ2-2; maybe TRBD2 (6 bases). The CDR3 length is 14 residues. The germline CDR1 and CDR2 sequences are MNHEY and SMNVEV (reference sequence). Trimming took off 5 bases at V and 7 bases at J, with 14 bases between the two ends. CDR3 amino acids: CASSRDGEVGELFF. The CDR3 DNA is TGTGCCAGCAGTCGGGACGGGGAGGTCGGGGAGCTGTTTTTT.

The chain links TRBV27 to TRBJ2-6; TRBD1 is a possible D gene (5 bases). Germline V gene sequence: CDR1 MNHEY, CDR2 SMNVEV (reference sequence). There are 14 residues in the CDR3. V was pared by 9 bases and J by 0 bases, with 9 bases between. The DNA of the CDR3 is TGTGCCAGTTCAGGGCTCTCTGGGGCCAACGTCCTGACTTTC. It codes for CASSGLSGANVLTF.

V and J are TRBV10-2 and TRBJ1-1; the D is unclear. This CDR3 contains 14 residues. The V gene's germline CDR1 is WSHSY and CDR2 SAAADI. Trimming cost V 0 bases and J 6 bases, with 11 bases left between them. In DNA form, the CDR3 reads TGCGCCAGCAGTGAGTCGCATGGTGCGGCTGAAGCTTTCTTT. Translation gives CASSESHGAAEAFF.

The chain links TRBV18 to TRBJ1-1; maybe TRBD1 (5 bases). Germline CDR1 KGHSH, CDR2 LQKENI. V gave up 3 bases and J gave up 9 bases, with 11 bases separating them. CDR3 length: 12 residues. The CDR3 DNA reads TGTGCCAGCTCACCGTCGCAGGGCAAAGCTTTCTTT. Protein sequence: CASSPSQGKAFF.